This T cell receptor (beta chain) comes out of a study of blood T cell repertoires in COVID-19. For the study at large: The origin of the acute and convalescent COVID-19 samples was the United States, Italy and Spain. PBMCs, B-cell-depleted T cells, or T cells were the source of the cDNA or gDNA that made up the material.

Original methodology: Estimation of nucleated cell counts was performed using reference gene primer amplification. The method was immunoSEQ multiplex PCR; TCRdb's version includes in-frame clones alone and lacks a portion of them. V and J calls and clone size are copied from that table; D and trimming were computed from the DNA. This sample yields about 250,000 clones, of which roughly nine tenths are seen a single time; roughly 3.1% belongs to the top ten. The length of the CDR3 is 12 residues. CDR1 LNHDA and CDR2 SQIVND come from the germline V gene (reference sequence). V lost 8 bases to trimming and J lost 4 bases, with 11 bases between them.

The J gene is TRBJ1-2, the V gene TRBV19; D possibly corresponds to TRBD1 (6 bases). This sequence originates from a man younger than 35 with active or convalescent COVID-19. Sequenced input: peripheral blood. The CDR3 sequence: CASLQGVYGYTF. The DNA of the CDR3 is TGTGCCAGTTTACAGGGTGTCTATGGCTACACCTTC.